What follows are 3 T cell receptor beta chains derived from one specimen sequenced in a study of blood T cell repertoires in COVID-19. Sequencing used immunoSEQ multiplex PCR; TCRdb keeps in-frame clones, though not all of them. In the table there are about 60,000 clones, approximately 90% of which are singletons. Sequencing used peripheral blood. Receptors originate from a human donor in a cohort sampled during active COVID-19.

The chain uses TRBV7-3 and TRBJ2-5, with TRBD2 as a possible D gene (7 bases). Germline V gene sequence: CDR1 SGHTA, CDR2 FQGTGA. The CDR3 spans 14 residues. V was clipped by 2 bases and J by 3 bases, with 10 bases between them. The CDR3 here is CASSLAGAKETQYF. In nucleotides, the CDR3 is TGTGCCAGCAGCTTAGCGGGGGCCAAAGAGACCCAGTACTTC.

The J gene is TRBJ1-3, the V gene TRBV7-2, with no clear D. From germline, CDR1 is SGHTA and CDR2 FQGNSA. Deletions cut 1 base from V and 0 bases from J, with 4 bases between. The CDR3 is 14 residues long. DNA of the CDR3: TGTGCCAGCAGCTTAGACAGCTCTGGAAACACCATATATTTT. Protein sequence: CASSLDSSGNTIYF.

This rearrangement joins TRBV9 to TRBJ2-3, with D possibly TRBD1 on 6 matching bases. The germline CDR1 and CDR2 sequences are SGDLS and YYNGEE. V lost 4 bases to trimming and J lost 0 bases, with 12 bases between them. CDR3 length: 15 amino acids. CDR3 sequence: CASSTDRYSTDTQYF. In DNA form, the CDR3 reads TGTGCCAGCAGCACAGACAGGTATAGCACAGATACGCAGTATTTT.